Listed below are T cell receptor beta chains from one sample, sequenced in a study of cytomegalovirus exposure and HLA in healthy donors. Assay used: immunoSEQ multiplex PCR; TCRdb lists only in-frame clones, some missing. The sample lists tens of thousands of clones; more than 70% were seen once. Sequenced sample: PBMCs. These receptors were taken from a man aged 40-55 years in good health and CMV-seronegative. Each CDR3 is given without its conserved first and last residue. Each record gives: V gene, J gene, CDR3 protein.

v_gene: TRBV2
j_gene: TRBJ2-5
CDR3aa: ASSSQGLASQETQY

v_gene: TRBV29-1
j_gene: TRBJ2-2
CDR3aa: SVVARSQTKHTGELF

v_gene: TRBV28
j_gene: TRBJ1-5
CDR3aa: ASSLSLNQPQH

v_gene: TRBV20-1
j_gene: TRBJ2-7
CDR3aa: SASSGDEQY

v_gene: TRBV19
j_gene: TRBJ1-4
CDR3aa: ASRRGRDNEKLF

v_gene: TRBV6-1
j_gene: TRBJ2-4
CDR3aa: ASSEPGEGNIQY

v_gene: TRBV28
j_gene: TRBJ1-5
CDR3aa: ASTGGLLNQPQH

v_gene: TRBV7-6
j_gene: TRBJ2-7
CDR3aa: ASSLGGDLSYEQY

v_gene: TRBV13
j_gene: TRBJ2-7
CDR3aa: ASSPSGGFPYEQY

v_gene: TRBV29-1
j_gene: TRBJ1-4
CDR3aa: SVVEGGGEKLF

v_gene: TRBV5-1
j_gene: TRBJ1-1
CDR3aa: ASSLAGQAGEAF

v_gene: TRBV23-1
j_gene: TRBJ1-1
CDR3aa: ASRTGGPEAF

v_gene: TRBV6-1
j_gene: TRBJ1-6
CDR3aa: ASSEVSRPRSPLH

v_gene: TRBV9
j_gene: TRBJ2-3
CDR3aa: ASSSRGGPIGTDTQY

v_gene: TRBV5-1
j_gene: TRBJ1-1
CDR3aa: ASSFLGTEGTEAF

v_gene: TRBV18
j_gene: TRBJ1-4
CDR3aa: ASTWDSHNEKLF

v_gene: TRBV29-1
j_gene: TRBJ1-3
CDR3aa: SVVTGDFSGNTIY

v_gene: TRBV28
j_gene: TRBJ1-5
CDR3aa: ASSLFGGASRPQH

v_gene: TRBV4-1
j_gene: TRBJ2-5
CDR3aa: ASSRGQSLQETQY

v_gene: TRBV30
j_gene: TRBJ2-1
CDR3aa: AWSVLSSGSDEQF

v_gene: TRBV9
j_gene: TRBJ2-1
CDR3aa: ASSEASGHNEQF

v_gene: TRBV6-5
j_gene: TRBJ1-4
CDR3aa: ASTYNRGTNEKLF

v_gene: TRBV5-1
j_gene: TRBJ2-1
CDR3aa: ASSRGLAQNNEQF

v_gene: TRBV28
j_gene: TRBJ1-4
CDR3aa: ASRAPDRGKEKLF